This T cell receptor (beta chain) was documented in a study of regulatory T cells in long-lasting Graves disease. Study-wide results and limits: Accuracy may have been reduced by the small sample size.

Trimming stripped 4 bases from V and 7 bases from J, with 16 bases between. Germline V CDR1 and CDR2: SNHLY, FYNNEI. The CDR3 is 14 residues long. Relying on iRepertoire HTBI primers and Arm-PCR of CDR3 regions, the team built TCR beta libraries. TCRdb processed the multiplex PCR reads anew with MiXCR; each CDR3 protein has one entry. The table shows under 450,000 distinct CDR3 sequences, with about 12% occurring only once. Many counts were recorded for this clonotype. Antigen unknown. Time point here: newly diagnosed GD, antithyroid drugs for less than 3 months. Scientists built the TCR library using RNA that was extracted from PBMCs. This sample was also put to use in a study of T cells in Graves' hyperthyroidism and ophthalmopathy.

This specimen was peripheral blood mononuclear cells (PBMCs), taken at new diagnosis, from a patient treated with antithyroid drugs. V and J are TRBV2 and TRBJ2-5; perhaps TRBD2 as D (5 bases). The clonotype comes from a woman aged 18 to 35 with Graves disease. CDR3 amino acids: CASSAGGQRGTQYF. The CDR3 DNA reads TGTGCCAGCAGTGCCGGAGGTCAACGAGGGACCCAGTACTTC.